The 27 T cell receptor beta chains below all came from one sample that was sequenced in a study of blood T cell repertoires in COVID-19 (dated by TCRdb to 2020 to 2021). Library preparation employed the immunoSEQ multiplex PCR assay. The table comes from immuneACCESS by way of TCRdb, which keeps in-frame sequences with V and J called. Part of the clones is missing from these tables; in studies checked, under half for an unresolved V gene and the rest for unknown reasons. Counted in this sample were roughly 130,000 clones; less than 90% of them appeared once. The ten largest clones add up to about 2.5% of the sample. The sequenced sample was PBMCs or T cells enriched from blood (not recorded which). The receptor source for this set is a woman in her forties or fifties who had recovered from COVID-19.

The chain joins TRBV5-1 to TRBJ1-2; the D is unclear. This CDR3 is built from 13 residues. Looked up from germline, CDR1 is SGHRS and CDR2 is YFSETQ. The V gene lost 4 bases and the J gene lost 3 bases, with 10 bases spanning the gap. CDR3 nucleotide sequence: TGCGCCAGCAGCGCGATCCTGGACTATGGCTACACCTTC. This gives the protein CASSAILDYGYTF.

The CDR3 nucleotides are TGTGCCAGTAGTGTGACTAGCGGGGGGGTATATTTT. It yields the protein CASSVTSGGVYF. This sequence joins TRBV19 and TRBJ2-3; TRBD2 aligns across 14 bases. From germline, CDR1 is LNHDA and CDR2 SQIVND (reference sequence). The CDR3 spans 12 residues. J lost 15 bases, V lost 5 bases, and 4 bases had no gene match.

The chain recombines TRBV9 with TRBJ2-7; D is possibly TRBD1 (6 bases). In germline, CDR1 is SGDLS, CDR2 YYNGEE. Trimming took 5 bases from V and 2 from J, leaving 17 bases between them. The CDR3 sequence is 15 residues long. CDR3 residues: CASSQDTGFTYEQYF. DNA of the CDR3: TGTGCCAGCAGTCAAGATACAGGGTTTACCTACGAGCAGTACTTC.

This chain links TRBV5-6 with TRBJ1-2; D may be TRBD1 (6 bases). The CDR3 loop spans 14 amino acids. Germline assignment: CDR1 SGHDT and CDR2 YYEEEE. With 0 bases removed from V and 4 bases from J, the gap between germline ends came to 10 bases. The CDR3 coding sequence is TGTGCCAGCAGCTTGGGGACAGCCTCCTATGGCTACACCTTC. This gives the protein CASSLGTASYGYTF. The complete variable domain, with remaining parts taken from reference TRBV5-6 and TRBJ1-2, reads DAGVTQSPTHLIKTRGQQVTLRCSPKSGHDTVSWYQQALGQGPQFIFQYYEEEERQRGNFPDRFSGHQFPNYSSELNVNALLLGDSALYLCASSLGTASYGYTFGSGTRLTVV.

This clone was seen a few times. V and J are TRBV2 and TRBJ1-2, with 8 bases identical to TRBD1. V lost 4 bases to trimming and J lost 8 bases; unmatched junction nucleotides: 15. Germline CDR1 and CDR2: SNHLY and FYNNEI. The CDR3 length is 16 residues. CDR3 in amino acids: CASSGSRGPHVQGYTF. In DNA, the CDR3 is TGTGCCAGCAGTGGATCCAGGGGGCCGCACGTTCAAGGCTACACCTTC.

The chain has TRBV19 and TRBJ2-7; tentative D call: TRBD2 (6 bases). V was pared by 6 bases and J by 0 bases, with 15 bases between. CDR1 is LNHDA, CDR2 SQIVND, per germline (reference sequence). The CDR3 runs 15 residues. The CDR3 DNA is TGTGCCAGTAGCCCTTTTGGGGGGAGCTCCTACGAGCAGTACTTC. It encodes CASSPFGGSSYEQYF. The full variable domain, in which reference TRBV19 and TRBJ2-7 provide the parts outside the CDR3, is DGGITQSPKYLFRKEGQNVTLSCEQNLNHDAMYWYRQDPGQGLRLIYYSQIVNDFQKGDIAEGYSVSREKKESFPLTVTSAQKNPTAFYLCASSPFGGSSYEQYFGPGTRLTVT.

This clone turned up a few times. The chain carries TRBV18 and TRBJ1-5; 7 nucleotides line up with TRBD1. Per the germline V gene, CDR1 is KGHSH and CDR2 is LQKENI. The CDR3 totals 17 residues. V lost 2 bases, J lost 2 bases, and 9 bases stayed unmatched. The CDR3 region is CASSPAEGDRGNQPQHF. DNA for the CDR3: TGTGCCAGCTCACCAGCCGAGGGCGACAGGGGCAATCAGCCCCAGCATTTT.

DNA for the CDR3: TGTGCCAGCGGGTGGGGGGGTCGTAATGAGCAGTTCTTC. Amino acids: CASGWGGRNEQFF. The rearrangement uses TRBV5-4 and TRBJ2-1, with 7 positions matching TRBD2. The CDR3 extends over 13 amino acids. J lost 7 bases, V lost 7 bases, and 8 bases had no gene match. The germline CDR1 and CDR2 sequences are SGHNT and YYREEE (reference sequence).

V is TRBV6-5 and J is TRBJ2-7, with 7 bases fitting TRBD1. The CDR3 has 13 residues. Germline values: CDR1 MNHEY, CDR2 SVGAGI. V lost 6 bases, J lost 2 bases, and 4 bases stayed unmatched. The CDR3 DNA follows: TGTGCCAGCAGGATCCAGGGGGCCTACGAGCAGTACTTC. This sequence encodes CASRIQGAYEQYF.

The CDR3 DNA sequence: TGCGCCAGCAGCTTGGGTGGGGGCTCGGATGGCTACACCTTC. Its protein product is CASSLGGGSDGYTF. J is TRBJ1-2 and V is TRBV5-1, with a possible D match to TRBD1 (6 bases). Per the germline V gene, CDR1 is SGHRS and CDR2 is YFSETQ. This CDR3 spans 14 amino acids. Trimming pared 0 bases from V and 6 bases from J, leaving 12 bases between.

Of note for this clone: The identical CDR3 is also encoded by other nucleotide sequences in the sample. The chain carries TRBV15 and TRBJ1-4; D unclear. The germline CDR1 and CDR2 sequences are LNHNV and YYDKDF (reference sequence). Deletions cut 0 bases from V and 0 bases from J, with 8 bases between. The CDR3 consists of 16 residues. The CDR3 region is CATSRDLSATNEKLFF. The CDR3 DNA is TGTGCCACCAGCAGAGATCTGAGTGCAACTAATGAAAAACTGTTTTTT.

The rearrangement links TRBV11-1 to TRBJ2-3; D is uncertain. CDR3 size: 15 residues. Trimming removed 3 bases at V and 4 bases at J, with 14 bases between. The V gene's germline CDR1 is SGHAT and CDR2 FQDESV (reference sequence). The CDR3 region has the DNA TGTGCCAGCAGCTTTCTTTTAGAGAAGTCAGATACGCAGTATTTT. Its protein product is CASSFLLEKSDTQYF.

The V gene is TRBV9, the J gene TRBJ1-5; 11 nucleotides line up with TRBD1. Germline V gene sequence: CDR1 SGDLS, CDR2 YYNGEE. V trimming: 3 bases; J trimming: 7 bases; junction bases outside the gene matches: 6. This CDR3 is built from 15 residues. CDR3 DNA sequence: TGTGCCAGCAGCGAAGGACAGGGGGCATGGCAGCCCCAGCATTTT. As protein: CASSEGQGAWQPQHF.

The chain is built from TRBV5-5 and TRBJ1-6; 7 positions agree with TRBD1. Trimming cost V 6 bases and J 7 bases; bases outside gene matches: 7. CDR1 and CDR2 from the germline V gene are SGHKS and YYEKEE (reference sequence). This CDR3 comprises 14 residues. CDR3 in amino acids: CASNTGTANSPLHF. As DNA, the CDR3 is TGTGCCAGCAACACCGGGACAGCGAATTCACCCCTCCACTTT.

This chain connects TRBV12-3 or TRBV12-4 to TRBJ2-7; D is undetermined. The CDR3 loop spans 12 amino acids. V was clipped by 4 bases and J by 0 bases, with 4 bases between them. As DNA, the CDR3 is TGTGCCAGCAGTTCAAACTCCTACGAGCAGTACTTC. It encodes CASSSNSYEQYF.

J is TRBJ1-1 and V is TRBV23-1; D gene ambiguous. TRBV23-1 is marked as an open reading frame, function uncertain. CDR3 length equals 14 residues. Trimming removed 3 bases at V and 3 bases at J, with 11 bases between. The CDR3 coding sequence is TGCGCCAGCAGTCACCCCTTACGGGACACTGAAGCTTTCTTT. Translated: CASSHPLRDTEAFF.

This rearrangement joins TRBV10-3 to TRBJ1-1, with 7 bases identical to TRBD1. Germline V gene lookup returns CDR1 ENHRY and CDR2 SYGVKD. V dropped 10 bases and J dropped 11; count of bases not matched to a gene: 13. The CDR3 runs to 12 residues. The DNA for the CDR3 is TGTGCCACCCAAGGACAGGAGAGAAGGGCTTTCTTT. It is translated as CATQGQERRAFF.

The CDR3 protein is CASSLYLQPTSGANVLTF. The CDR3 DNA reads TGTGCCAGCAGCTTATATCTACAGCCAACCTCTGGGGCCAACGTCCTGACTTTC. This rearrangement joins TRBV7-2 to TRBJ2-6; D is ambiguous. Trimming removed 2 bases at V and 0 bases at J, with 14 bases between. Germline values: CDR1 SGHTA, CDR2 FQGNSA. CDR3 length: 18 amino acids.

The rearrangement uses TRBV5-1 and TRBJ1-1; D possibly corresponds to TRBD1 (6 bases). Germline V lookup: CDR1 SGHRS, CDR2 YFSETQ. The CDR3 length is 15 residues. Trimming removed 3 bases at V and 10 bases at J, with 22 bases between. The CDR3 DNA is TGCGCCAGCAGCTCATCCTCGACAGGTCCCACGGGAGCTTTCTTT. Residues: CASSSSSTGPTGAFF.

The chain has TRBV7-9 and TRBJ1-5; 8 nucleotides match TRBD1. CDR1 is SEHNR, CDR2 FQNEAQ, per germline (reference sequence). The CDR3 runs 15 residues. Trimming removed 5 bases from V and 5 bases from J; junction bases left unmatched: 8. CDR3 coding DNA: TGTGCCAGCAGCCGGACAGGGTTTATTGATCAGCCCCAGCATTTT. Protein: CASSRTGFIDQPQHF.

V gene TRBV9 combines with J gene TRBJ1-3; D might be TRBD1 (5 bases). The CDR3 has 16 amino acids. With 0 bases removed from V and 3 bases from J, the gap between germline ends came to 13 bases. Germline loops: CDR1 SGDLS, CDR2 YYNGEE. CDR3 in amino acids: CASSVDFSGNGNTIYF. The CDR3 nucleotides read TGTGCCAGCAGCGTAGACTTCTCAGGGAATGGAAACACCATATATTTT.

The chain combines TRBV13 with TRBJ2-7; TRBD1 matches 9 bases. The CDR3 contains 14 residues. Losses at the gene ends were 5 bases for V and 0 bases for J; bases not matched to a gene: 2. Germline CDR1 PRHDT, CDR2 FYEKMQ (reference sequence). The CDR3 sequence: CASSPGQGSYEQYF. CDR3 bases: TGTGCCAGCAGCCCGGGACAGGGCTCCTACGAGCAGTACTTC.

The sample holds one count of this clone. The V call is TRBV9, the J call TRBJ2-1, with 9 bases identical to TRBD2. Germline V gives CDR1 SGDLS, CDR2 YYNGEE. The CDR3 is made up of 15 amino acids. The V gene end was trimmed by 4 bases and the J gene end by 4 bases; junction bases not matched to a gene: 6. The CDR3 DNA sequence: TGTGCCAGCAGCCGTATAGCGGGGGTGTACAATGAGCAGTTCTTC. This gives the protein CASSRIAGVYNEQFF. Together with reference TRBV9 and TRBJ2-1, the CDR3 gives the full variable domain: DSGVTQTPKHLITATGQRVTLRCSPRSGDLSVYWYQQSLDQGLQFLIQYYNGEERAKGNILERFSAQQFPDLHSELNLSSLELGDSALYFCASSRIAGVYNEQFFGPGTRLTVL.

This CDR3 is CASSLEYSIRNIQYF. The CDR3 region has the DNA TGTGCCAGCAGCTTAGAGTACAGTATAAGGAACATTCAGTACTTC. The V call is TRBV11-3, the J call TRBJ2-4, with no clear D. The germline gives CDR1 SGHNT, CDR2 YENEEA. V gave up 0 bases and J gave up 7 bases, with 13 bases separating them. The CDR3 runs 15 residues.

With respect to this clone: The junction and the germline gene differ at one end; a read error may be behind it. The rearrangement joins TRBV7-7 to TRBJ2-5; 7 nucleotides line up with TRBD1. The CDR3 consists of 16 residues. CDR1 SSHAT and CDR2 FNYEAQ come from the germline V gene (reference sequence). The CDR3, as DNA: TGTGCTAGCAGTCTAGGGGAGTCAGGGGGACGTGAGACCCAGTACTTC. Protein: CASSLGESGGRETQYF.

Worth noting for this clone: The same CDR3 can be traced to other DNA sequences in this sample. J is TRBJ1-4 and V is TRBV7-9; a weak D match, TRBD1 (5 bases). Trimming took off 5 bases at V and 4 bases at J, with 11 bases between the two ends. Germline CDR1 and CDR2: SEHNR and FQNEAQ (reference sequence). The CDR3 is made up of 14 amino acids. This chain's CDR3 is CASSTGHVNEKLFF. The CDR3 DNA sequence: TGTGCCAGCAGCACAGGACACGTTAATGAAAAACTGTTTTTT.

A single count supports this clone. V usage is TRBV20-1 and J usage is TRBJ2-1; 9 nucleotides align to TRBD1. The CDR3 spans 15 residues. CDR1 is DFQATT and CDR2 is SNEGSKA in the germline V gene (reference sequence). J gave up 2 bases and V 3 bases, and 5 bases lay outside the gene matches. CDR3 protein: CSASRDRAAYNEQFF. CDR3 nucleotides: TGCAGTGCTAGTAGGGACAGGGCGGCCTACAATGAGCAGTTCTTC.